This paragraph covers one T cell receptor beta chain sequence. The data are from a study of blood T cell repertoires in COVID-19. Background on the study: COVID-19 samples, acute and convalescent, were from the United States, Italy and Spain.

V shed 4 bases and J shed 6 bases, with 13 bases lying between them. Germline values: CDR1 SNHLY, CDR2 FYNNEI. This CDR3 comprises 14 residues. Across about two dozen US areas, participants ranged in age from about 18 to 90 years. Cohort 3 donors were reported recovered after two negative PCRs, clearance, or symptom resolution. TCRdb's copy holds only in-frame clones and misses some; the assay was immunoSEQ multiplex PCR. The sample yields a few hundred thousand clones, approximately 86% seen once. The origin of this receptor is a woman in her 30s who had recovered from COVID-19. The rearrangement links TRBV2 to TRBJ1-5, with D unclear. The sample taken for sequencing was PBMCs or T cells enriched from blood (not recorded which). CDR3 sequence reads: CASSGERAGQPQHF. The CDR3 DNA follows: TGTGCCAGCAGTGGAGAGCGTGCGGGTCAGCCCCAGCATTTT.